This TCR beta chain was captured in a study of CD4 T cells in relation to SARS-CoV-2 and coronaviruses. Using immunoSEQ multiplex PCR, the repertoire was profiled, and TCRdb retains in-frame clones only, with some absent. The table records approximately 17,000 clones, about 80% of them present only once. The CDR3 covers 14 residues. Germline CDR1 and CDR2: SGHAT and FQNNGV. V lost 5 bases and J 7 bases, leaving 14 bases between the germline ends. Unexposed donor CD4+ T cells date from about 2011-2019, before the COVID-19 pandemic. CD4+ T cells were isolated from the cells after about 11 days of culture. As concerns this clone: The target antigen is unknown.

The sequence was obtained from a human donor in good health. This chain joins TRBV11-2 and TRBJ2-2; D possibly corresponds to TRBD1 (6 bases). The sample was CD4+ T cells from PBMCs, cultured in vitro. CDR3 nucleotide sequence: TGTGCCAGCAGCCCCACAGGGTTGGACGGGGAGCTGTTTTTT. This sequence encodes CASSPTGLDGELFF.